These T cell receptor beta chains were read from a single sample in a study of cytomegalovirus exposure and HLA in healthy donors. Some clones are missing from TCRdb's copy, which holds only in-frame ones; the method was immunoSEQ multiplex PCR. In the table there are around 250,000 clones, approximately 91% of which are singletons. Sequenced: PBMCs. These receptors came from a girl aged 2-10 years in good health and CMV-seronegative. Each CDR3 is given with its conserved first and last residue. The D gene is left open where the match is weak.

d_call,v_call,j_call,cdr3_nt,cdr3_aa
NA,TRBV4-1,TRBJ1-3,TGCGCCAGCAGCCAAGGGGTAAACGAGGTGAACACCATATATTTT,CASSQGVNEVNTIYF
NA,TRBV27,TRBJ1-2,TGTGCCAGCAGTCCCACCCGCAGGGATGGCTACACCTTC,CASSPTRRDGYTF
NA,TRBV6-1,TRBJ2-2,TGTGCCACCGGGACTCTTGAACGGACCGGGGAGCTGTTTTTT,CATGTLERTGELFF
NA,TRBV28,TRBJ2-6,TGTGCCAGCAGGGGCGGGGGCAGCCTAGGTGGAAGCTCTGGGGCCAACGTCCTGACTTTC,CASRGGGSLGGSSGANVLTF
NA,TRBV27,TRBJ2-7,TGTGCCAGCAGTTTAAAAGGGGGTGGAATCTCCTACGAGCAGTACTTC,CASSLKGGGISYEQYF
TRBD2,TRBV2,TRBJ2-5,TGTGCCAGCAGTGACCCCGAGACTAGCGGAGAAGAGACCCAGTACTTC,CASSDPETSGEETQYF
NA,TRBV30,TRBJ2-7,TGTGCCTGGAGTCCTAAGACAGGTCCCGTTTACGAGCAGTACTTC,CAWSPKTGPVYEQYF
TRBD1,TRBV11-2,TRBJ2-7,TGTGCCAGCAGTTTGGGGACAGGGGTCTACGAGCAGTACTTC,CASSLGTGVYEQYF
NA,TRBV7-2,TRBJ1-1,TGTGCCAGCACCAAGACCCGAGGAGTTACTGAAGCTTTCTTT,CASTKTRGVTEAFF
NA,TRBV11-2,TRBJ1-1,TGTGCCAGCAGCTTAGGGCGGGGGAACACTGAAGCTTTCTTT,CASSLGRGNTEAFF
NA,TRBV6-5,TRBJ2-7,TGTGCCAGCAGTACCACGGGCTCCTACGAGCAGTACTTC,CASSTTGSYEQYF
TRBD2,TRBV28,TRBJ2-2,TGTGCCAGCAGTTACCCTACCAGGACTAGCGGGGAACCGAACACCGGGGAGCTGTTTTTT,CASSYPTRTSGEPNTGELFF
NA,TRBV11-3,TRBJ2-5,TGTGCCAGCAGCCCTGGACAGACCCAAGAGACCCAGTACTTC,CASSPGQTQETQYF
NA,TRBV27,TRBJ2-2,TGTGCCAGCCGTCAGGCAGGGAACACCGGGGAGCTGTTTTTT,CASRQAGNTGELFF